This T cell receptor (beta chain) is from a study of blood T cells in healthy people across ages. This clonotype was seen a handful of times. Its target is not known. Using a J-beta primer mix together with a sample-barcoded 5' primer, a second PCR was run for about 6 to 11 cycles. TCRdb called the 5' RACE reads again in MiXCR, with one record for every CDR3 protein. The sample contains some 860,000 distinct CDR3 sequences, around three fifths of which appear only once. The CDR3 spans 18 residues. Trimming shortened V by 3 bases and J by 2 bases, and 26 bases separated the two germline ends. CDR1 and CDR2 (germline): DFQATT, SNEGSKA (reference sequence). A minimum of 7 million PBMCs was isolated per sample. Study-wide results and caveats: The study could not conclusively compare naive and antigen-experienced cells, given its unsorted PBMCs. The long-lived group displayed more naive CD4+ cells, plus higher diversity, than the aged donors did.

The TCR sequence derives from a middle-aged man in good health. Material for sequencing was blood. The rearrangement links TRBV20-1 to TRBJ2-7, with D unresolved. CDR3 sequence reads: CSARYPTWADHLTYEQYF. CDR3 sequence (DNA): TGCAGTGCTAGGTACCCGACCTGGGCAGACCACTTGACCTACGAGCAGTACTTC.